Each of the 16 T cell receptor beta chains below was sequenced from the same sample in a study of CD8+ T cells in alopecia areata. Treatment given: oral pan-JAK inhibitor, 5-10 mg twice daily. Reverse transcribed after extraction, RNA yielded cDNA as the sequencing template. Some clones are missing from TCRdb's copy, which holds only in-frame ones; the method was immunoSEQ multiplex PCR. The sample carries around 120,000 clones, 50% to 55% recorded once. The material sequenced was CD4+ T cells sorted from blood, taken at week 4, from a patient treated with tofacitinib. The source of these receptors is a human donor with alopecia areata.

In its sample, this clone was seen many times. This chain connects TRBV28 to TRBJ1-1, with 7 bases fitting TRBD1. V shed 9 bases and J 6 bases; nucleotides not matched to a gene: 19. The CDR3 consists of 16 residues. The germline V gene encodes CDR1 MDHEN and CDR2 SYDVKM. The CDR3 is CASKGRRQGKVPEAFF. Here the CDR3 DNA reads TGTGCCAGTAAGGGACGTCGACAGGGTAAGGTCCCTGAAGCTTTCTTT. The complete variable domain, with remaining parts taken from reference TRBV28 and TRBJ1-1, reads DVKVTQSSRYLVKRTGEKVFLECVQDMDHENMFWYRQDPGLGLRLIYFSYDVKMKEKGDIPEGYSVSREKKERFSLILESASTNQTSMYLCASKGRRQGKVPEAFFGQGTRLTVV.

Here the CDR3 DNA reads TGCGCCAGCAGCCTCCGGGACAGGGAAGGCAATGAGCAGTTCTTC. This codes for CASSLRDREGNEQFF. The V gene is TRBV5-1, the J gene TRBJ2-1; 9 bases line up with TRBD1. This CDR3 is built from 15 residues. Looked up from germline, CDR1 is SGHRS and CDR2 is YFSETQ. The V and J ends lost 4 bases and 6 bases, in that order; junction bases with no gene match: 8.

The rearrangement joins TRBV9 to TRBJ2-1, with 7 positions matching TRBD1. The germline V gene encodes CDR1 SGDLS and CDR2 YYNGEE. The junction had 5 bases not matched to a gene; V was cut back by 1 base and J by 1 base. The CDR3 is made up of 16 amino acids. CDR3 sequence: CASSVQTGRSYNEQFF. The CDR3 DNA reads TGTGCCAGCAGCGTACAGACAGGGAGATCCTACAATGAGCAGTTCTTC.

The chain combines TRBV5-1 with TRBJ2-3; no clear D gene. Trimming took off 0 bases at V and 3 bases at J, with 8 bases between the two ends. The CDR3 contains 14 residues. Germline CDR1 and CDR2: SGHRS and YFSETQ. CDR3 residues: CASSLGDPTDTQYF. The CDR3 bases are TGCGCCAGCAGCTTGGGTGACCCAACAGATACGCAGTATTTT.

The chain combines TRBV28 with TRBJ2-1; a weak D match, TRBD2 (6 bases). The V end was cut by 4 bases, the J end by 9 bases, with 10 bases between. Germline-derived CDR1 and CDR2 are MDHEN and SYDVKM. The CDR3 runs to 12 residues. In nucleotides, the CDR3 is TGTGCCAGCAGTTCCCCTAGCGCTGAGCAGTTCTTC. Translated, it gives CASSSPSAEQFF.

This CDR3 reads CASSHFRELPLFF. The DNA of the CDR3 is TGCGCCAGCAGCCATTTCCGGGAGCTTCCCCTGTTTTTT. The chain couples TRBV4-1 to TRBJ1-4; D is unclear. The CDR3 has 13 residues. V was pared by 3 bases and J by 14 bases, with 16 bases between. Per the germline V gene, CDR1 is MGHRA and CDR2 is YSYEKL.

The chain links TRBV7-2 to TRBJ2-7, with 8 bases fitting TRBD1. The germline gives CDR1 SGHTA, CDR2 FQGNSA. Losses at the gene ends were 3 bases for V and 3 bases for J; bases not matched to a gene: 7. The CDR3 is 15 amino acids. CDR3 loop: CASSFGQGGFYEQYF. The CDR3 coding sequence is TGTGCCAGCAGCTTCGGACAGGGTGGGTTCTACGAGCAGTACTTC. The full variable domain, with the rest looked up from reference TRBV7-2 and TRBJ2-7, is GAGVSQSPSNKVTEKGKDVELRCDPISGHTALYWYRQSLGQGLEFLIYFQGNSAPDKSGLPSDRFSAERTGGSVSTLTIQRTQQEDSAVYLCASSFGQGGFYEQYFGPGTRLTVT.

The chain recombines TRBV2 with TRBJ1-5; D might be TRBD1 (5 bases). V dropped 4 bases and J dropped 0 bases, with 7 bases sitting between them. Germline CDR1 and CDR2: SNHLY and FYNNEI. The CDR3 runs 14 residues. CDR3 amino acids: CASSGGNSNQPQHF. The CDR3 coding sequence is TGTGCCAGCAGTGGGGGGAATAGCAATCAGCCCCAGCATTTT.

V and J are TRBV11-2 and TRBJ2-7; 9 nucleotides line up with TRBD2. Germline V lookup: CDR1 SGHAT, CDR2 FQNNGV. V lost 5 bases, J lost 3 bases, and 17 bases stayed unmatched. There are 18 residues in the CDR3. The CDR3 nucleotides are TGTGCCAGCAGCACCCTCCGAGCGGGAGGAAACGGTGGCTACGAGCAGTACTTC. Translating it yields CASSTLRAGGNGGYEQYF.

The V and J genes are TRBV30 and TRBJ1-5; D gene uncertain. Trimming took 2 bases from V and 5 from J, leaving 10 bases between them. Germline lookup yields CDR1 GTSNPN and CDR2 SVGIG (reference sequence). The length of the CDR3 is 13 residues. Here the CDR3 reads CAWSLTGDQPQHF. As DNA, the CDR3 is TGTGCCTGGAGTCTTACTGGGGATCAGCCCCAGCATTTT.

The chain recombines TRBV4-1 with TRBJ2-4; D not resolved. Germline assignment: CDR1 MGHRA and CDR2 YSYEKL. V lost 2 bases, J lost 5 bases, and 16 bases lay in between. The CDR3 is 16 amino acids. CDR3 residues: CASSQPLSDPENIQYF. The CDR3, as DNA: TGCGCCAGCAGCCAACCTCTGTCGGACCCAGAAAACATTCAGTACTTC.

The chain carries TRBV5-1 and TRBJ1-2, with 9 nucleotides matching TRBD1. V dropped 3 bases and J dropped 2; count of bases not matched to a gene: 2. This CDR3 region has 14 residues. Germline V gene lookup returns CDR1 SGHRS and CDR2 YFSETQ. DNA for the CDR3: TGCGCCAGCAGCTGGACAGGGGACAACTATGGCTACACCTTC. Translation gives CASSWTGDNYGYTF.

This chain uses TRBV30 with TRBJ1-1; no clear D gene. The V gene's germline CDR1 is GTSNPN and CDR2 SVGIG (reference sequence). The CDR3 length is 12 residues. V lost 6 bases and J 7 bases, leaving 15 bases between the germline ends. For the CDR3, the DNA is TGTGCCTGCCCCCGAGCGGGGAGTGAAGCTTTCTTT. Amino acids: CACPRAGSEAFF.

The chain has TRBV4-1 and TRBJ1-4, with 7 positions matching TRBD1. The CDR3 runs to 17 residues. Germline trimming cut 7 bases from V and 1 base from J; bases unmatched to any gene: 12. The germline V gene has CDR1 MGHRA and CDR2 YSYEKL. CDR3 region: CASNWGQKRETNEKLFF. In DNA, the CDR3 is TGCGCCAGCAACTGGGGACAGAAGCGGGAAACTAATGAAAAACTGTTTTTT.

The sample holds one count of this clone. The chain has TRBV7-9 and TRBJ2-7; no clear D gene. Germline lookup yields CDR1 SEHNR and CDR2 FQNEAQ (reference sequence). V gave up 1 base and J gave up 3 bases, with 7 bases separating them. CDR3 length equals 13 residues. In nucleotides, the CDR3 is TGTGCCAGCAGCTTAGGGTCAGTCTACGAGCAGTACTTC. Protein sequence: CASSLGSVYEQYF.

The genes are TRBV12-5 and TRBJ1-1, with D possibly being TRBD1 (6 bases). The CDR3 is 15 residues long. Germline-derived CDR1 and CDR2 are LGHNT and FRNRAP. With 0 bases removed from V and 3 bases from J, the gap between germline ends came to 11 bases. The CDR3 DNA reads as TGTGCTAGTGGTTTGGTACAGGGCGGGTACACTGAAGCTTTCTTT. Translation: CASGLVQGGYTEAFF. Together with reference TRBV12-5 and TRBJ1-1, the CDR3 gives the full variable domain: DARVTQTPRHKVTEMGQEVTMRCQPILGHNTVFWYRQTMMQGLELLAYFRNRAPLDDSGMPKDRFSAEMPDATLATLKIQPSEPRDSAVYFCASGLVQGGYTEAFFGQGTRLTVV.